A single sample gave rise to the 29 T cell receptor beta chains below, sequenced in a study of T cell responses to AZD1222 COVID-19 vaccine. The assay was immunoSEQ multiplex PCR, and TCRdb's table has in-frame clones only and misses some. The sample comprises 140,000 to 150,000 clones, more than 85% of which are singletons, and 5% to 5.5% rests with the top ten. Sequencing used peripheral blood, obtained on day 0 of AZD1222 vaccination. These TCRs come from an adult in good health.

The rearrangement uses TRBV5-4 and TRBJ2-1; no definite D call. Germline V CDR1 and CDR2: SGHNT, YYREEE (reference sequence). The CDR3 runs to 14 residues. Trimming stripped 0 bases from V and 5 bases from J, with 9 bases between. CDR3 coding DNA: TGTGCCAGCAGCTTGGATGGGCCCGACAATGAGCAGTTCTTC. Encoded protein: CASSLDGPDNEQFF.

Note on this clone: Other nucleotide sequences in the sample specify the same CDR3. This sequence joins TRBV5-4 and TRBJ1-2; D uncertain. V lost 0 bases to trimming and J lost 0 bases, with 6 bases between them. The CDR3 consists of 14 residues. CDR1 SGHNT and CDR2 YYREEE come from the germline V gene (reference sequence). The CDR3 sequence is CASSLVGTNYGYTF. The DNA for the CDR3 is TGTGCCAGCAGCTTGGTGGGTACTAACTATGGCTACACCTTC. The full variable domain, in which reference TRBV5-4 and TRBJ1-2 provide the parts outside the CDR3, is ETGVTQSPTHLIKTRGQQVTLRCSSQSGHNTVSWYQQALGQGPQFIFQYYREEENGRGNFPPRFSGLQFPNYSSELNVNALELDDSALYLCASSLVGTNYGYTFGSGTRLTVV.

The chain uses TRBV7-8 and TRBJ2-1; D gene unclear. The CDR3 runs 13 residues. The V and J ends lost 1 base and 6 bases respectively, with 7 bases between them. The V gene's germline CDR1 is SGHVS and CDR2 FQNEAQ. The CDR3 loop reads CASSLDRSNEQFF. CDR3 coding DNA: TGTGCCAGCAGCTTAGACCGATCCAATGAGCAGTTCTTC. The whole variable domain, filled in from reference TRBV7-8 and TRBJ2-1, reads GAGVSQSPRYKVAKRGQDVALRCDPISGHVSLFWYQQALGQGPEFLTYFQNEAQLDKSGLPSDRFFAERPEGSVSTLKIQRTQQEDSAVYLCASSLDRSNEQFFGPGTRLTVL.

The chain employs TRBV28 and TRBJ1-2, with D tentatively TRBD1 (5 bases). Germline V CDR1 and CDR2: MDHEN, SYDVKM. Deletions cut 5 bases from V and 0 bases from J, with 10 bases between. The CDR3 spans 14 residues. Here the CDR3 DNA reads TGTGCCAGCAGTAGGGACTACACTAACTATGGCTACACCTTC. It is translated as CASSRDYTNYGYTF.

This chain connects TRBV4-1 to TRBJ1-3; D call uncertain. The CDR3 covers 15 residues. CDR1 and CDR2 from the germline V gene are MGHRA and YSYEKL. V lost 4 bases, J lost 0 bases, and 10 bases lay in between. Written as DNA, the CDR3 is TGCGCCAGCAGCCGCGGACTGGACTCTGGAAACACCATATATTTT. Translated: CASSRGLDSGNTIYF.

This chain uses TRBV5-6 with TRBJ1-1; D is ambiguous. Germline CDR1 is SGHDT and CDR2 is YYEEEE. CDR3 size: 14 residues. V was pared by 2 bases and J by 10 bases, with 18 bases between. The CDR3 region is CASSFHGGQSGAFF. The CDR3 DNA is TGTGCCAGCAGCTTTCACGGCGGTCAAAGTGGAGCTTTCTTT.

This chain connects TRBV3-1 (or the pseudogene TRBV3-2) to TRBJ1-2; D unclear. V was cut by 4 bases and J by 2 bases, with 8 bases left in between. The CDR3 extends over 13 amino acids. In germline, CDR1 is LGHDT, CDR2 YNNKEL (reference sequence). The CDR3 is CASSPGSNYGYTF. CDR3 nucleotides: TGTGCCAGCAGCCCCGGATCAAACTATGGCTACACCTTC.

The CDR3 DNA is TGTGCCACCAGCAGACGACAGGGGGTAACTAATGAAAAACTGTTTTTT. Its protein is CATSRRQGVTNEKLFF. The chain uses TRBV15 and TRBJ1-4; 9 nucleotides align to TRBD1. Germline trimming cut 2 bases from V and 1 base from J; bases unmatched to any gene: 2. The CDR3 has 16 amino acids. Germline CDR1 reads LNHNV; CDR2 reads YYDKDF (reference sequence).

This clone has a handful of counts. This chain uses TRBV28 with TRBJ1-5; 7 bases agree with TRBD1. The V segment lost 3 bases and the J segment 3 bases; nucleotides outside the gene matches: 2. The CDR3 is 14 residues long. Germline CDR1 is MDHEN and CDR2 is SYDVKM. CDR3 bases: TGTGCCAGCAGTTTTACAGGGGACAATCAGCCCCAGCATTTT. It translates to CASSFTGDNQPQHF. The whole variable domain, remainder taken from reference TRBV28 and TRBJ1-5, is DVKVTQSSRYLVKRTGEKVFLECVQDMDHENMFWYRQDPGLGLRLIYFSYDVKMKEKGDIPEGYSVSREKKERFSLILESASTNQTSMYLCASSFTGDNQPQHFGDGTRLSIL.

The chain uses TRBV3-1 (or the pseudogene TRBV3-2) and TRBJ1-2; D call uncertain. The CDR3 contains 14 residues. V lost 1 base to trimming and J lost 4 bases, with 10 bases between them. Germline loops: CDR1 LGHDT, CDR2 YNNKEL (reference sequence). CDR3 in amino acids: CASSQVVPPYGYTF. The CDR3 DNA follows: TGTGCCAGCAGCCAAGTGGTCCCACCCTATGGCTACACCTTC.

The rearrangement uses TRBV30 and TRBJ2-7; D is unresolved. The CDR3 has 13 residues. With 0 bases removed from V and 3 bases from J, the gap between germline ends came to 9 bases. Germline lookup yields CDR1 GTSNPN and CDR2 SVGIG (reference sequence). Here the CDR3 DNA reads TGTGCCTGGAGTGTACGAGCGTACTACGAGCAGTACTTC. It is translated as CAWSVRAYYEQYF. Full variable domain (outside the CDR3, taken from reference TRBV30 and TRBJ2-7): SQTIHQWPATLVQPVGSPLSLECTVEGTSNPNLYWYRQAAGRGLQLLFYSVGIGQISSEVPQNLSASRPQDRQFILSSKKLLLSDSGFYLCAWSVRAYYEQYFGPGTRLTVT.

The V gene is TRBV28, the J gene TRBJ1-2; D unclear. The CDR3 extends over 14 amino acids. The ends were cut back, 6 bases at V and 5 bases at J, with 16 bases in the middle. Germline V gene lookup returns CDR1 MDHEN and CDR2 SYDVKM. The CDR3 DNA reads TGTGCCAGCAGCTCCCGGACGGGGAGATATGGCTACACCTTC. Protein sequence: CASSSRTGRYGYTF.

This sequence joins TRBV9 and TRBJ2-3; no definite D call. The CDR3 consists of 14 residues. Trimming stripped 4 bases from V and 6 bases from J, with 15 bases between. CDR1 SGDLS and CDR2 YYNGEE come from the germline V gene. This chain's CDR3 is CASSPSPLRDTQYF. DNA of the CDR3: TGTGCCAGCAGCCCCAGTCCCCTAAGGGATACGCAGTATTTT.

This chain joins TRBV7-9 and TRBJ2-7; perhaps TRBD1 as D (6 bases). Germline CDR1 reads SEHNR; CDR2 reads FQNEAQ (reference sequence). Trimming took off 1 base at V and 2 bases at J, with 9 bases between the two ends. This CDR3 contains 14 residues. CDR3 protein: CASSLGTAPYEQYF. CDR3 DNA: TGTGCCAGCAGCTTAGGGACAGCCCCCTACGAGCAGTACTTC.

Written as DNA, the CDR3 is TGTGCCAGCAGCATAGGCCATAGCGGGAGGGCCCTGGAGACCCAGTACTTC. Its translation is CASSIGHSGRALETQYF. The chain employs TRBV7-6 and TRBJ2-5, with 11 bases that match TRBD2. The V gene end was trimmed by 5 bases and the J gene end by 5 bases; junction bases not matched to a gene: 13. The CDR3 has 17 residues. Germline CDR1 reads SGHVS; CDR2 reads FNYEAQ. Complete variable domain (other parts from reference TRBV7-6 and TRBJ2-5): GAGVSQSPRYKVTKRGQDVALRCDPISGHVSLYWYRQALGQGPEFLTYFNYEAQQDKSGLPNDRFSAERPEGSISTLTIQRTEQRDSAMYRCASSIGHSGRALETQYFGPGTRLLVL.

The chain carries TRBV14 and TRBJ1-5; no firm D call. V dropped 0 bases and J dropped 3 bases, with 15 bases sitting between them. The germline CDR1 and CDR2 sequences are SGHDN and FVKESK. CDR3 length: 17 residues. The CDR3 coding sequence is TGTGCCAGCAGCCAAGATAGATCCCATCCTAACAATCAGCCCCAGCATTTT. This gives the protein CASSQDRSHPNNQPQHF.

This chain joins TRBV30 and TRBJ1-5; tentative D call: TRBD1 (5 bases). V lost 3 bases and J lost 0, with 9 bases in between. The CDR3 runs 14 residues. Germline lookup yields CDR1 GTSNPN and CDR2 SVGIG (reference sequence). The chain's CDR3 is CAWSQDTSNQPQHF. The CDR3 bases are TGTGCCTGGAGCCAGGACACTAGCAATCAGCCCCAGCATTTT. The full variable domain, with the rest looked up from reference TRBV30 and TRBJ1-5, is SQTIHQWPATLVQPVGSPLSLECTVEGTSNPNLYWYRQAAGRGLQLLFYSVGIGQISSEVPQNLSASRPQDRQFILSSKKLLLSDSGFYLCAWSQDTSNQPQHFGDGTRLSIL.

The chain recombines TRBV28 with TRBJ2-5; D perhaps matches TRBD1 (6 bases). In germline, CDR1 is MDHEN, CDR2 SYDVKM. The CDR3 has 15 residues. The V and J ends lost 5 bases and 5 bases respectively, with 18 bases between them. CDR3 in DNA: TGTGCCAGCAGTCCCCAGGACAGAGAGTGGGAGACCCAGTACTTC. Its protein is CASSPQDREWETQYF.

The V call is TRBV5-4, the J call TRBJ2-1; 7 bases agree with TRBD1. CDR1 and CDR2 (germline): SGHNT, YYREEE (reference sequence). V shed 5 bases and J 5 bases; nucleotides not matched to a gene: 4. The CDR3 has 13 residues. Written as DNA, the CDR3 is TGTGCCAGCAGTAGAGGGACAGACAATGAGCAGTTCTTC. This codes for CASSRGTDNEQFF.

This clone appeared once. This chain joins TRBV28 and TRBJ2-7; D is possibly TRBD1 (5 bases). This CDR3 contains 15 residues. Germline V CDR1 and CDR2: MDHEN, SYDVKM. Trimming stripped 2 bases from V and 0 bases from J, with 11 bases between. The CDR3 spells CASSLHRIISYEQYF. In DNA form, the CDR3 reads TGTGCCAGCAGTTTACACAGGATAATCTCCTACGAGCAGTACTTC.

V and J are TRBV30 and TRBJ1-2; D remains ambiguous. V was pared by 2 bases and J by 8 bases, with 6 bases between. In germline, CDR1 is GTSNPN, CDR2 SVGIG (reference sequence). The CDR3 runs to 10 residues. For the CDR3, the DNA is TGTGCCTGGAGTTCCCACGGCTACACCTTC. As protein: CAWSSHGYTF.

The chain recombines TRBV3-1 (or the pseudogene TRBV3-2) with TRBJ2-7; TRBD2 agrees at 7 bases. The J segment lost 4 bases and the V segment lost 4 bases, leaving 7 bases of the junction unmatched. Germline V gives CDR1 LGHDT, CDR2 YNNKEL (reference sequence). The CDR3 loop spans 14 amino acids. CDR3 DNA sequence: TGTGCCAGCAGCCCAAGCTGGGGGGGGTACGAGCAGTACTTC. It codes for CASSPSWGGYEQYF.

The chain couples TRBV11-1 to TRBJ2-1; 9 bases are a match to TRBD2. This CDR3 contains 16 residues. From germline, CDR1 is SGHAT and CDR2 FQDESV (reference sequence). V shed 0 bases and J 10 bases; nucleotides not matched to a gene: 10. CDR3 sequence: CASSLAGTSSFPEQFF. CDR3 bases: TGTGCCAGCAGCTTAGCCGGGACTAGCTCCTTCCCGGAGCAGTTCTTC.

The chain uses TRBV7-2 and TRBJ2-7, with no clear D. Germline CDR1 and CDR2: SGHTA and FQGNSA. The CDR3 is 14 residues long. V lost 10 bases and J lost 0, with 16 bases in between. CDR3 sequence: CAISPGLHSYEQYF. The CDR3 bases are TGTGCCATAAGTCCCGGCCTTCACTCCTACGAGCAGTACTTC.

V and J are TRBV24-1 and TRBJ2-5; D is possibly TRBD1 (6 bases). Germline assignment: CDR1 KGHDR and CDR2 SFDVKD. This CDR3 contains 15 residues. V lost 4 bases and J 1 base, leaving 12 bases between the germline ends. The CDR3 coding sequence is TGTGCCACCAGTGACCCGGACAGCTTCCAAGAGACCCAGTACTTC. It yields the protein CATSDPDSFQETQYF.

The chain links TRBV7-9 to TRBJ1-3; D is unresolved. Germline V gives CDR1 SEHNR, CDR2 FQNEAQ (reference sequence). The CDR3 has 14 amino acids. Trimming stripped 5 bases from V and 0 bases from J, with 8 bases between. CDR3 DNA: TGTGCCAGCAGCATACACAACTCTGGAAACACCATATATTTT. It is translated as CASSIHNSGNTIYF.

CDR3: CASSVGSGRAYEQYF. In nucleotides, the CDR3 is TGTGCCAGCAGCGTAGGTTCGGGCAGGGCGTACGAGCAGTACTTC. V usage is TRBV9 and J usage is TRBJ2-7; a possible D gene is TRBD1 (5 bases). Trimming took 0 bases from V and 4 from J, leaving 14 bases between them. CDR3 size: 15 residues. The germline gives CDR1 SGDLS, CDR2 YYNGEE.

The genes are TRBV7-6 and TRBJ1-4; a weak D match, TRBD1 (6 bases). Germline values: CDR1 SGHVS, CDR2 FNYEAQ. Trimming removed 5 bases at V and 2 bases at J, with 18 bases between. The CDR3 covers 17 residues. In nucleotides, the CDR3 is TGTGCCAGCAGCCAACAGGGCAAACGAACCACTAATGAAAAACTGTTTTTT. It specifies CASSQQGKRTTNEKLFF. Drawing the rest from reference TRBV7-6 and TRBJ1-4, the complete variable domain is GAGVSQSPRYKVTKRGQDVALRCDPISGHVSLYWYRQALGQGPEFLTYFNYEAQQDKSGLPNDRFSAERPEGSISTLTIQRTEQRDSAMYRCASSQQGKRTTNEKLFFGSGTQLSVL.

The gene calls are TRBV4-1 and TRBJ1-1; TRBD1 might be the D (5 bases). The length of the CDR3 is 16 residues. The V gene's germline CDR1 is MGHRA and CDR2 YSYEKL. Trimming removed 0 bases at V and 10 bases at J, with 21 bases between. The CDR3 sequence is CASSQEIKAGNQGAFF. CDR3 nucleotide sequence: TGCGCCAGCAGCCAAGAAATCAAGGCAGGGAATCAAGGAGCTTTCTTT.